The 18 T cell receptor beta chains in this list originate from one sample, sequenced in a study of T-cell reconstitution after alpha-beta-depleted transplantation in children. The authors prepared the TCRbeta library with unique molecular identifiers. TCRdb re-derived calls from the PCR reads in MiXCR, one entry per CDR3 protein. The table has about 300,000 distinct CDR3 sequences, around 7.1% seen once. No antigen has been assigned to these receptors. Study-wide results and caveats: One year after transplant, T-cell counts and diversity came mostly from newly produced T cells.

The sequencing here drew on peripheral blood, taken 360 days after TCRalphabeta/CD19-depleted stem cell transplant. The receptor source for this set is a female patient under 10 years old who had a stem cell transplant for Fanconi anemia, so the T cells may come from the graft donor.

In its sample, this clonotype was seen a few times. V gene TRBV20-1 combines with J gene TRBJ2-7, with 14 bases that match TRBD2. Trimming removed 6 bases from V and 3 bases from J; junction bases left unmatched: 10. Germline V lookup: CDR1 DFQATT, CDR2 SNEGSKA (reference sequence). This CDR3 is 16 amino acids long. The CDR3 here is CSAGGLAGAPGYEQYF. The CDR3 bases are TGCAGTGCGGGGGGACTAGCGGGAGCGCCGGGCTACGAGCAGTACTTC.

The CDR3 loop is CASSLEASGGLYNEQFF. Here the CDR3 DNA reads TGTGCCAGCAGCTTAGAGGCTAGCGGGGGGCTATACAATGAGCAGTTCTTC. The chain combines TRBV7-8 with TRBJ2-1, with 11 nucleotides matching TRBD2. Germline-derived CDR1 and CDR2 are SGHVS and FQNEAQ. The V and J ends lost 1 base and 4 bases, in that order; junction bases with no gene match: 6. CDR3 size: 17 residues.

This chain connects TRBV5-1 to TRBJ2-1; 7 nucleotides agree with TRBD2. This CDR3 contains 16 residues. With V trimmed by 2 bases and J by 1 base, 6 bases remained unmatched. Germline V lookup: CDR1 SGHRS, CDR2 YFSETQ. The CDR3 spells CASSLQLAKSYNEQFF. The CDR3 bases are TGCGCCAGCAGCTTACAACTAGCGAAATCCTACAATGAGCAGTTCTTC. The full variable domain, its missing parts supplied by reference TRBV5-1 and TRBJ2-1, is KAGVTQTPRYLIKTRGQQVTLSCSPISGHRSVSWYQQTPGQGLQFLFEYFSETQRNKGNFPGRFSGRQFSNSRSEMNVSTLELGDSALYLCASSLQLAKSYNEQFFGPGTRLTVL.

The table lists this clonotype with many counts. The V gene is TRBV28, the J gene TRBJ2-3; the D gene is possibly TRBD2 (6 bases). V was shortened by 5 bases and J by 4 bases, with 13 bases between the two germline ends. The CDR3 consists of 14 residues. Per the germline V gene, CDR1 is MDHEN and CDR2 is SYDVKM. CDR3: CASSLGSWSDTQYF. CDR3 nucleotide sequence: TGTGCCAGCAGTCTCGGGAGTTGGTCAGATACGCAGTATTTT.

This clonotype was seen a few times. The rearrangement links TRBV7-8 to TRBJ1-5, with 7 bases that match TRBD1. Germline V CDR1 and CDR2: SGHVS, FQNEAQ. This CDR3 is built from 17 residues. V gave up 5 bases and J gave up 0 bases; unmatched junction bases: 10. The CDR3 is CASSTGQDLFSNQPQHF. CDR3 in DNA: TGTGCCAGCAGCACTGGACAGGATCTCTTTAGCAATCAGCCCCAGCATTTT.

The chain is built from TRBV5-6 and TRBJ1-5; 8 bases fit TRBD1. Germline V gene sequence: CDR1 SGHDT, CDR2 YYEEEE. The CDR3 has 18 residues. Losses at the gene ends were 1 base for V and 3 bases for J; bases not matched to a gene: 12. CDR3 DNA sequence: TGTGCCAGCAGCTTGATTGGACAGGGTGGGGAGGTCAATCAGCCCCAGCATTTT. This gives the protein CASSLIGQGGEVNQPQHF. Supplemented by reference TRBV5-6 and TRBJ1-5, the full variable domain reads DAGVTQSPTHLIKTRGQQVTLRCSPKSGHDTVSWYQQALGQGPQFIFQYYEEEERQRGNFPDRFSGHQFPNYSSELNVNALLLGDSALYLCASSLIGQGGEVNQPQHFGDGTRLSIL.

This clonotype was seen ten or more times. This CDR3 reads CASSYTSGGARSTDTQYF. In DNA form, the CDR3 reads TGTGCCAGCAGTTATACTAGCGGGGGGGCCAGGAGCACAGATACGCAGTATTTT. This chain connects TRBV9 to TRBJ2-3; 13 bases are shared with TRBD2. The CDR3 spans 18 residues. Germline V gives CDR1 SGDLS, CDR2 YYNGEE. J was trimmed by 0 bases and V by 5 bases; bases with no gene match: 9.

A few counts support this clonotype. J is TRBJ2-3 and V is TRBV11-2, with 11 bases fitting TRBD2. V lost 2 bases, J lost 6 bases, and 7 bases stayed unmatched. CDR1 and CDR2 from the germline V gene are SGHAT and FQNNGV. This CDR3 comprises 16 residues. The CDR3: CASSLLAGGPRDTQYF. In DNA, the CDR3 is TGTGCCAGCAGCTTATTAGCGGGGGGGCCTAGGGATACGCAGTATTTT.

This clonotype has a count of ten or more. The chain uses TRBV9 and TRBJ2-5; D remains ambiguous. The CDR3 is 13 amino acids. The germline V and J ends were trimmed by 0 bases and 0 bases, with 3 bases remaining between them. Germline-derived CDR1 and CDR2 are SGDLS and YYNGEE. The CDR3 spells CASSVAYQETQYF. The CDR3 DNA reads TGTGCCAGCAGCGTAGCCTACCAAGAGACCCAGTACTTC.

This clonotype occurred many times. The V call is TRBV12-3 or TRBV12-4, the J call TRBJ2-2; the match to TRBD1 covers 8 bases. The CDR3 totals 16 residues. After removal of 6 bases from V and 3 bases from J, the junction contained 9 bases not matched to a gene. CDR3 bases: TGTGCCAGCAGATTATTGACAGGGGTGGACACCGGGGAGCTGTTTTTT. Residues: CASRLLTGVDTGELFF.

There are many counts of this clonotype. The chain has TRBV29-1 and TRBJ1-1; D may be TRBD1 (5 bases). Germline values: CDR1 SQVTM, CDR2 ANQGSEA. Trimming stripped 4 bases from V and 11 bases from J, with 17 bases between. CDR3 size: 12 residues. The CDR3 region has the DNA TGCAGCGTTGCCGGGACCACAATCGGGGCTTTCTTT. Translated: CSVAGTTIGAFF.

This clonotype appeared a few times. This chain connects TRBV11-1 to TRBJ2-3; TRBD1 matches 8 bases. This CDR3 contains 19 residues. The ends lost 4 bases at V and 0 bases at J; junction bases unmatched: 15. Germline lookup yields CDR1 SGHAT and CDR2 FQDESV (reference sequence). The chain's CDR3 is CASSWEPGQDQTSTDTQYF. DNA of the CDR3: TGTGCCAGCAGCTGGGAGCCGGGACAGGACCAAACAAGCACAGATACGCAGTATTTT.

This clonotype was seen many times. V and J are TRBV12-3 or TRBV12-4 and TRBJ2-5; unclear D gene. Trimming took 1 base from V and 2 from J, leaving 8 bases between them. This CDR3 comprises 14 residues. The CDR3: CASSLGSLQETQYF. In DNA, the CDR3 is TGTGCCAGCAGTTTAGGCAGCCTACAAGAGACCCAGTACTTC.

There are a few counts of this clonotype. V is TRBV5-8 and J is TRBJ1-1; D unclear. The germline CDR1 and CDR2 sequences are SGHTS and YDEGEE. CDR3 size: 17 residues. Trimming stripped 2 bases from V and 0 bases from J, with 17 bases between. The CDR3 DNA is TGTGCCAGCAGCTTTTACGGCCAGGCTCACATGAACACTGAAGCTTTCTTT. It specifies CASSFYGQAHMNTEAFF.

The V call is TRBV7-6, the J call TRBJ1-1; TRBD1 matches at 7 bases. Unmatched junction bases numbered 6, after V lost 5 bases and J lost 6 bases. Germline values: CDR1 SGHVS, CDR2 FNYEAQ. The CDR3 length is 13 residues. The CDR3 spells CASSPQGNAEAFF. CDR3 coding DNA: TGTGCCAGCAGCCCACAGGGGAATGCTGAAGCTTTCTTT.

The genes are TRBV7-6 and TRBJ2-7, with 9 bases that match TRBD2. Trimming cost V 5 bases and J 3 bases; bases outside gene matches: 2. The germline gives CDR1 SGHVS, CDR2 FNYEAQ. The CDR3 loop spans 13 amino acids. As DNA, the CDR3 is TGTGCCAGCAGCGGGCGGGAGGGCTACGAGCAGTACTTC. Translated, it gives CASSGREGYEQYF.

This clonotype appeared many times. V gene TRBV14 combines with J gene TRBJ2-7, with 12 bases that match TRBD2. Germline trimming cut 0 bases from V and 0 bases from J; bases unmatched to any gene: 9. The CDR3 totals 19 residues. CDR1 and CDR2 (germline): SGHDN, FVKESK. CDR3 region: CASSQERIGLAGSSYEQYV. In DNA form, the CDR3 reads TGTGCCAGCAGCCAAGAGAGGATAGGACTAGCGGGAAGCTCCTACGAGCAGTACGTC.

This clonotype has a count of ten or more. The chain joins TRBV20-1 to TRBJ1-5, with TRBD1 as a possible D gene (6 bases). Germline CDR1 reads DFQATT; CDR2 reads SNEGSKA (reference sequence). This CDR3 contains 15 residues. V was cut by 1 base and J by 6 bases, with 16 bases left in between. In nucleotides, the CDR3 is TGCAGTGCTAGAGGGGATACGTGGGGGGCTCAGCCCCAGCATTTT. Translated, it gives CSARGDTWGAQPQHF.